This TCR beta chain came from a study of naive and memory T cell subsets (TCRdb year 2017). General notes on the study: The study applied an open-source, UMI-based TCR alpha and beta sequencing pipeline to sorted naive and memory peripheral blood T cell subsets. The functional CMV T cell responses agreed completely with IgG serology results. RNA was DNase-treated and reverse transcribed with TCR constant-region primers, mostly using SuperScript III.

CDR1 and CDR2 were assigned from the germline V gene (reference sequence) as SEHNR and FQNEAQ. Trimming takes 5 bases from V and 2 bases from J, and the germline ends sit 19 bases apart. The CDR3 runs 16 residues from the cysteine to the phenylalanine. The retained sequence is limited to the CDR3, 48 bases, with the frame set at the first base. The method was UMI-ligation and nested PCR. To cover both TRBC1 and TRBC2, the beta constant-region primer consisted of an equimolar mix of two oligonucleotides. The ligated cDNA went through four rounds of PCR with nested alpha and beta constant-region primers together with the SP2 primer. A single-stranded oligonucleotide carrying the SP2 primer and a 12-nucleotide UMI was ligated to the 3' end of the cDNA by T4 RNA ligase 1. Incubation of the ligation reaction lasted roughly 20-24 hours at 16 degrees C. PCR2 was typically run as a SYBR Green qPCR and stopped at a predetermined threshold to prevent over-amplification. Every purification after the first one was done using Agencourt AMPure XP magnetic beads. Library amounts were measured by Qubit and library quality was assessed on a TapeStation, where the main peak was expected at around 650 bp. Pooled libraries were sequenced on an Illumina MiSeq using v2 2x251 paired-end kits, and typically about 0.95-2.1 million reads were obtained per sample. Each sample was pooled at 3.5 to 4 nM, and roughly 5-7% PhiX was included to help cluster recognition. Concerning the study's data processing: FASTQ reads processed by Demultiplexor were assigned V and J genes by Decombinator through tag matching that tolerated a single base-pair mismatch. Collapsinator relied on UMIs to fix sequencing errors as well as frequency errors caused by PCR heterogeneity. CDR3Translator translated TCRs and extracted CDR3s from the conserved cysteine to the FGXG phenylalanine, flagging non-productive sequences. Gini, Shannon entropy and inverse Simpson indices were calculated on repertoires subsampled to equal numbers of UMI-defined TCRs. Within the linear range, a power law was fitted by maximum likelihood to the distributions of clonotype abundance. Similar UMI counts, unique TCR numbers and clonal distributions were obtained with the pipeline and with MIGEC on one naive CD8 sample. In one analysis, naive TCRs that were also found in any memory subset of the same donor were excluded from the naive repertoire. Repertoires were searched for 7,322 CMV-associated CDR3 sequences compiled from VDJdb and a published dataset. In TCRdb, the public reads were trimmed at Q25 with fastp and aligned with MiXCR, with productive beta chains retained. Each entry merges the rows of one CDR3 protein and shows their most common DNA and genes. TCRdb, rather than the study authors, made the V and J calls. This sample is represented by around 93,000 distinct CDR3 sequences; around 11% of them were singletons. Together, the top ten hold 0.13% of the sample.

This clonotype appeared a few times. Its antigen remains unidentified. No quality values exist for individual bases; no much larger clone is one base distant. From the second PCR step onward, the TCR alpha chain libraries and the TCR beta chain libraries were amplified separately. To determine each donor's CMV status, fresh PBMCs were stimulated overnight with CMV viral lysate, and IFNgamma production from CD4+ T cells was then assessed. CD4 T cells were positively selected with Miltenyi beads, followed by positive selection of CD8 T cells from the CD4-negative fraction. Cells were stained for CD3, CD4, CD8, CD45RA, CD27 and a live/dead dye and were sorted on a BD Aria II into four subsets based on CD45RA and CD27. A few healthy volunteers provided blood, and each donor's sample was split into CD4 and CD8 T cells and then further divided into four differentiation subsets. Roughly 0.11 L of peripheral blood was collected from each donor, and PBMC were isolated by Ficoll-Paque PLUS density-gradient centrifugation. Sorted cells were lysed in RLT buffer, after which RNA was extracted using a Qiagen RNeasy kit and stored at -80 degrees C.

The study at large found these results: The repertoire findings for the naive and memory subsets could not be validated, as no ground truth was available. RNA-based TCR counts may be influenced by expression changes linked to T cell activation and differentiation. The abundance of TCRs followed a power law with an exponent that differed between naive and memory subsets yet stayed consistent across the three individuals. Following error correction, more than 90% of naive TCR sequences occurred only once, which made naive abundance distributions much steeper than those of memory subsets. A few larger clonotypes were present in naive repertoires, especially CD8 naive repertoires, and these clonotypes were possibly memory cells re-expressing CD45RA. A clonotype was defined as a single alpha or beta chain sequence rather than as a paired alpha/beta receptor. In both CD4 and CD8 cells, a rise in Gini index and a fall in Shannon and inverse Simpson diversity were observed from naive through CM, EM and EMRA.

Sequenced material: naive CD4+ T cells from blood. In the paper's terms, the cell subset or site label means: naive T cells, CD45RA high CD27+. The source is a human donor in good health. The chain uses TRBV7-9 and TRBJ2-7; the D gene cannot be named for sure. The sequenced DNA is TGTGCCAGCAGCAGCACCACGGGCTCCCAAACCTACGAGCAGTACTTC. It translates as CASSSTTGSQTYEQYF.